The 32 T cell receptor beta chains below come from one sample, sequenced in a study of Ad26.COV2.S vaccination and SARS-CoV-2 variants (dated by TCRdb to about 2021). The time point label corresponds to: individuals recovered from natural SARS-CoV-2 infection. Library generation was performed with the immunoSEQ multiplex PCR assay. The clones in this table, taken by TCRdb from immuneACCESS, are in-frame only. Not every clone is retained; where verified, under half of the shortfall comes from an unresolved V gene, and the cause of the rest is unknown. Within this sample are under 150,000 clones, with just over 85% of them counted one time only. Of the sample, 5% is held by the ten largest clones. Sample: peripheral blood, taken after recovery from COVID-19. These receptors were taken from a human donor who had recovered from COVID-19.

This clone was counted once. This chain's CDR3 is CASSQELPPNEKLFF. The CDR3 DNA sequence: TGCGCCAGCAGCCAAGAACTACCCCCTAATGAAAAACTGTTTTTT. V gene TRBV4-3 combines with J gene TRBJ1-4; no clear D. The CDR3 runs to 15 residues. The germline gives CDR1 LGHNA, CDR2 YSLEER. The ends were cut back, 0 bases at V and 3 bases at J, with 8 bases in the middle.

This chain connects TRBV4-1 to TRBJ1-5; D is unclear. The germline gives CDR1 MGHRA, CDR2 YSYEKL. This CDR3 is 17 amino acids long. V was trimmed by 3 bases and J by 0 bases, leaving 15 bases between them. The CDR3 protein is CASSQIAGRSSNQPQHF. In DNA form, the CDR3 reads TGCGCCAGCAGCCAGATAGCCGGGAGATCTAGCAATCAGCCCCAGCATTTT.

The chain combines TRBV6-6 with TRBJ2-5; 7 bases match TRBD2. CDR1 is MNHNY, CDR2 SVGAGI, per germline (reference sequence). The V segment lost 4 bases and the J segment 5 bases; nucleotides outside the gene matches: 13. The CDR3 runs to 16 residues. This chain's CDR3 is CASSFSDGGGRETQYF. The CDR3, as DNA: TGTGCCAGCAGTTTCTCCGATGGGGGGGGGAGGGAGACCCAGTACTTC.

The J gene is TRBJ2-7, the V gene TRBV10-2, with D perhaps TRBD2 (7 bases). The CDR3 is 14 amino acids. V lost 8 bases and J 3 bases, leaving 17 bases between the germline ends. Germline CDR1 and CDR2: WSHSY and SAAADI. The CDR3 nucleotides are TGCGCCAGCCGCTGGGGGGGGGCGAGCTACGAGCAGTACTTC. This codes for CASRWGGASYEQYF.

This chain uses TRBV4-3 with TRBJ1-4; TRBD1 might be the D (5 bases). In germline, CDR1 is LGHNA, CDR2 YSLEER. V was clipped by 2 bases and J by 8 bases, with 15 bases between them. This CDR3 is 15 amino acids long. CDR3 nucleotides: TGCGCCAGCAGCCAATTGAGGGTAAGGGGCGAAAAACTGTTTTTT. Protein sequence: CASSQLRVRGEKLFF.

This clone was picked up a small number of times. In DNA form, the CDR3 reads TGTGCCAGCAGCTTTTTCCAGGGTGGGTACGAGCAGTACTTC. Its translation is CASSFFQGGYEQYF. The chain combines TRBV11-2 with TRBJ2-7, with TRBD1 as a possible D gene (5 bases). CDR1 SGHAT and CDR2 FQNNGV come from the germline V gene. The V and J ends lost 3 bases and 4 bases respectively, with 13 bases between them. The length of the CDR3 is 14 residues.

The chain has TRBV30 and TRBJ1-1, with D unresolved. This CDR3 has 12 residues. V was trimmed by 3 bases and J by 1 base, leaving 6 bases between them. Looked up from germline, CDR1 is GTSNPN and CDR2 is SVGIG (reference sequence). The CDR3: CAWRGGNTEAFF. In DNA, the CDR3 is TGTGCCTGGAGAGGCGGGAACACTGAAGCTTTCTTT.

Here the CDR3 reads CASSLMSMADTQYF. Written as DNA, the CDR3 is TGTGCCAGCAGCTTAATGAGTATGGCAGATACGCAGTATTTT. This chain links TRBV7-2 with TRBJ2-3; D remains ambiguous. V shed 2 bases and J shed 4 bases, with 10 bases lying between them. Germline loops: CDR1 SGHTA, CDR2 FQGNSA. There are 14 residues in the CDR3. The variable domain in full, completed from reference TRBV7-2 and TRBJ2-3, reads GAGVSQSPSNKVTEKGKDVELRCDPISGHTALYWYRQSLGQGLEFLIYFQGNSAPDKSGLPSDRFSAERTGGSVSTLTIQRTQQEDSAVYLCASSLMSMADTQYFGPGTRLTVL.

CDR3: CASSPPLLADTQYF. The CDR3 region has the DNA TGTGCCAGCTCACCACCTCTACTGGCAGATACGCAGTATTTT. This chain uses TRBV18 with TRBJ2-3; D call uncertain. Trimming pared 0 bases from V and 4 bases from J, leaving 8 bases between. This CDR3 has 14 amino acids. Germline CDR1 reads KGHSH; CDR2 reads LQKENI.

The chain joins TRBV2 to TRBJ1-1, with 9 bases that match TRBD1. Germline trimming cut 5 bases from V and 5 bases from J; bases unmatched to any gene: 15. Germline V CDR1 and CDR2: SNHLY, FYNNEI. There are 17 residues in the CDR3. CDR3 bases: TGTGCCAGCAGTAGGTCCCAGCGGACAGGGGCGAGGACTGAAGCTTTCTTT. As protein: CASSRSQRTGARTEAFF.

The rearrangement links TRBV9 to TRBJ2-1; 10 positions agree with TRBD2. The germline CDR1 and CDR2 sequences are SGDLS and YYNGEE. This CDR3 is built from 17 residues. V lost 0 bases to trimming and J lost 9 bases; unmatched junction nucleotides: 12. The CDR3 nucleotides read TGTGCCAGCAGCGTAGGTCGCCGAAGCGGGGGGGCGGGTGAGCAGTTCTTC. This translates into CASSVGRRSGGAGEQFF.

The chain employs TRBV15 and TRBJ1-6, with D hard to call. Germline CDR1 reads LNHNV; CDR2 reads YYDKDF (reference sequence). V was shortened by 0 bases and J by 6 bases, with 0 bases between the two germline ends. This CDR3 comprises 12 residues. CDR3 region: CATSRDNSPLHF. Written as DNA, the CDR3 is TGTGCCACCAGCAGAGATAATTCACCCCTCCACTTT.

This CDR3 reads CASRRRDRGPEAFF. In nucleotides, the CDR3 is TGTGCCAGCAGGCGACGGGACAGGGGACCTGAAGCTTTCTTT. The chain couples TRBV28 to TRBJ1-1; 10 bases are a match to TRBD1. CDR1 and CDR2 from the germline V gene are MDHEN and SYDVKM. CDR3 size: 14 residues. V shed 6 bases, J shed 6 bases, and the junction held 7 bases outside the gene matches.

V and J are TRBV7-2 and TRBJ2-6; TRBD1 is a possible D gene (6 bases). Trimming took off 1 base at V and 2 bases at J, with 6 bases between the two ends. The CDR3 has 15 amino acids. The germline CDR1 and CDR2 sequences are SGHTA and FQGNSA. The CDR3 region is CASSLDRAGANVLTF. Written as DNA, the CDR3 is TGTGCCAGCAGCTTAGACAGGGCTGGGGCCAACGTCCTGACTTTC.

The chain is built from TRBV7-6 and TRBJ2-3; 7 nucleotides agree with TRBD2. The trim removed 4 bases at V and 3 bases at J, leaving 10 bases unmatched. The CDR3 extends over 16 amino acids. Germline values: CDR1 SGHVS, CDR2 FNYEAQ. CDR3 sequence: CASSSTGLVITDTQYF. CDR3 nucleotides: TGTGCCAGCAGCTCTACAGGACTAGTAATAACAGATACGCAGTATTTT. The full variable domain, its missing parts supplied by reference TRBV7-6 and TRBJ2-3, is GAGVSQSPRYKVTKRGQDVALRCDPISGHVSLYWYRQALGQGPEFLTYFNYEAQQDKSGLPNDRFSAERPEGSISTLTIQRTEQRDSAMYRCASSSTGLVITDTQYFGPGTRLTVL.

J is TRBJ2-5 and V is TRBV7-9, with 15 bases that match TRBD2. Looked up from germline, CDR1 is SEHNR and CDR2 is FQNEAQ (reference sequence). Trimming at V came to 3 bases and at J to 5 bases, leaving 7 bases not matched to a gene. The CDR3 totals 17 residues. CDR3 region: CASSFGLAGGPGETQYF. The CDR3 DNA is TGTGCCAGCAGCTTCGGACTAGCGGGGGGGCCTGGGGAGACCCAGTACTTC.

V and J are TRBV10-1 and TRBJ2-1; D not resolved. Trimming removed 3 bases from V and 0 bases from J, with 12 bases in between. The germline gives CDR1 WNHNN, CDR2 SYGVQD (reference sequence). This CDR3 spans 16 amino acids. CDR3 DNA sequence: TGCGCCAGCAGTGAAAAGGGCATACCCTCCTACAATGAGCAGTTCTTC. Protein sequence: CASSEKGIPSYNEQFF.

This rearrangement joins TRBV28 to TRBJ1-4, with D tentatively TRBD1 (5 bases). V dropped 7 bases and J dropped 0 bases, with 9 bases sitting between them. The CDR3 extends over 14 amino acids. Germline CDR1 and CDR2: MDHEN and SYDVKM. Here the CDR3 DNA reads TGTGCCAGCACGGGGCCCCCAACTAATGAAAAACTGTTTTTT. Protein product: CASTGPPTNEKLFF.

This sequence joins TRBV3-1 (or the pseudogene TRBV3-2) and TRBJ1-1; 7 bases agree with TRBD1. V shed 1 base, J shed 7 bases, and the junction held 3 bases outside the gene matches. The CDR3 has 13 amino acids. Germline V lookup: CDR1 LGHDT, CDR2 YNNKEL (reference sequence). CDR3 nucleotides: TGTGCCAGCAGCCAAGGAGGGGGCCTTGAAGCTTTCTTT. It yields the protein CASSQGGGLEAFF.

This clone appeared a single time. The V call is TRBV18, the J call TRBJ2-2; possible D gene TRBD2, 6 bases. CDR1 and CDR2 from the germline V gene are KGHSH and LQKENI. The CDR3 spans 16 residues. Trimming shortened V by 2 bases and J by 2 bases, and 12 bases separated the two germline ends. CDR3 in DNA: TGTGCCAGCTCACCAGAGAGCGGGCAAAACACCGGGGAGCTGTTTTTT. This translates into CASSPESGQNTGELFF.

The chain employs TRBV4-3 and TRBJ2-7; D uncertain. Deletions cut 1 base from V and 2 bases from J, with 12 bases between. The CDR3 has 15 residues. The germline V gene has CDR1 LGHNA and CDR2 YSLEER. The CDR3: CASSQGVASAYEQYF. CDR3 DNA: TGCGCCAGCAGCCAAGGGGTCGCCTCCGCCTACGAGCAGTACTTC.

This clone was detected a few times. Written as DNA, the CDR3 is TGTGCCAGCGCAGGGGACCCCAATTCACCCCTCCACTTT. As protein: CASAGDPNSPLHF. The rearrangement links TRBV28 to TRBJ1-6; the D gene is possibly TRBD1 (6 bases). The CDR3 contains 13 residues. Germline CDR1 is MDHEN and CDR2 is SYDVKM. Deletions cut 8 bases from V and 7 bases from J, with 12 bases between.

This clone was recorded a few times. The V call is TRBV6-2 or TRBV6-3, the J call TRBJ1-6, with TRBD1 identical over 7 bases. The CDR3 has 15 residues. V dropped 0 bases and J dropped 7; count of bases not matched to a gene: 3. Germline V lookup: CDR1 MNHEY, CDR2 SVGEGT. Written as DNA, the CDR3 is TGTGCCAGCAGTTACTCGACAGGGACAAATTCACCCCTCCACTTT. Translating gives CASSYSTGTNSPLHF.

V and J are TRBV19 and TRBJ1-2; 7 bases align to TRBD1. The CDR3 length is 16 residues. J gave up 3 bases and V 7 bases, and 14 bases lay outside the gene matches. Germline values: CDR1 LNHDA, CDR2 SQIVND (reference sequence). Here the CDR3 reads CASTESQARGDYGYTF. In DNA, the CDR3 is TGTGCCAGTACCGAATCCCAGGCCAGGGGGGACTATGGCTACACCTTC.

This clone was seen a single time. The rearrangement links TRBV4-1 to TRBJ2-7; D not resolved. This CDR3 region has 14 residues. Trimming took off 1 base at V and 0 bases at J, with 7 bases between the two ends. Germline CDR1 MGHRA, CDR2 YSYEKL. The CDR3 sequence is CASSQVVNSYEQYF. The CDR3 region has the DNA TGCGCCAGCAGCCAAGTTGTCAACTCCTACGAGCAGTACTTC.

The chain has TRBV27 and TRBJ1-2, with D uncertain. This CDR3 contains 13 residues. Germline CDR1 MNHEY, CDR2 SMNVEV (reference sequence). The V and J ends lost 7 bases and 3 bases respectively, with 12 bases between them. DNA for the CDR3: TGTGCCAGCAAATTCGGCCCAGACTATGGCTACACCTTC. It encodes CASKFGPDYGYTF.

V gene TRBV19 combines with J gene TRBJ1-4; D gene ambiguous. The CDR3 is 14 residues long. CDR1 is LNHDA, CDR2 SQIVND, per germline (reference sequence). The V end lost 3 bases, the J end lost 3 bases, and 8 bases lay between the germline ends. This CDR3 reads CASSIRGPNEKLFF. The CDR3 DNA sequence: TGTGCCAGTAGTATCAGAGGGCCTAATGAAAAACTGTTTTTT.

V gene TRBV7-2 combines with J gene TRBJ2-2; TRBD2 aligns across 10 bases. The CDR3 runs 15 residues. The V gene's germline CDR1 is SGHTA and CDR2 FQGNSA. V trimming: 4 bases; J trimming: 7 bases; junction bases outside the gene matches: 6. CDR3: CASSSSGGAFGELFF. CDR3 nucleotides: TGTGCCAGCAGCTCAAGCGGGGGGGCCTTCGGGGAGCTGTTTTTT.

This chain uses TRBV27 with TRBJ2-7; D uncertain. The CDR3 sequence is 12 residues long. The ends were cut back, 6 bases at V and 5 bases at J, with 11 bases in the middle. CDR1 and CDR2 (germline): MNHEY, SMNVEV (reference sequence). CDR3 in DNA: TGTGCCAGCAGCCGGCGAGGCCACGAGCAGTACTTC. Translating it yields CASSRRGHEQYF.

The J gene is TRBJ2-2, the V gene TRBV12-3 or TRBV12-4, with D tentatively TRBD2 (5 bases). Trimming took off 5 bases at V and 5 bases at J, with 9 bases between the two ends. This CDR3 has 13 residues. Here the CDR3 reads CASSVGETGELFF. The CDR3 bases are TGTGCCAGCAGTGTCGGGGAGACCGGGGAGCTGTTTTTT.

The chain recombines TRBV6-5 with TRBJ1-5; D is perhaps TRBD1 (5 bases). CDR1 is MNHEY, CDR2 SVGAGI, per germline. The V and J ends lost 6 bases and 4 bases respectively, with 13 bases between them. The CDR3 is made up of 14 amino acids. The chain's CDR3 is CASRLGTGNQPQHF. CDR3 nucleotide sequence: TGTGCCAGCAGACTTGGGACGGGGAATCAGCCCCAGCATTTT.

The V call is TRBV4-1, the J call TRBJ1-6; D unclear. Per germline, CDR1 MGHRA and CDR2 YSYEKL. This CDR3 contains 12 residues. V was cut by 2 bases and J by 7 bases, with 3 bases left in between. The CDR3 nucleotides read TGCGCCAGCAGCCAACAGAATTCACCCCTCCACTTT. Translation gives CASSQQNSPLHF.